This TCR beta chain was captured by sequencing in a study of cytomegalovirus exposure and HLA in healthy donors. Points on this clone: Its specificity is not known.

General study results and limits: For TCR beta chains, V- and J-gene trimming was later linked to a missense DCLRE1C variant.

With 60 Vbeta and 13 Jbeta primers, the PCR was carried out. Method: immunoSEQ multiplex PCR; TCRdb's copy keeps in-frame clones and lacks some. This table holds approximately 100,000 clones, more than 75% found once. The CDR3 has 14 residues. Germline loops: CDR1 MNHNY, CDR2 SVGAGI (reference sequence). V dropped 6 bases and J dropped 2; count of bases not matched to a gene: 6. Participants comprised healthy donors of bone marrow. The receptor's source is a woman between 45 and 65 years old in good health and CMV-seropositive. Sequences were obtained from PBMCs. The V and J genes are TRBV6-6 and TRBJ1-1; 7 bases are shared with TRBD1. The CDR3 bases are TGTGCCAGCAGACCGACAGGGCGAAACACTGAAGCTTTCTTT. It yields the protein CASRPTGRNTEAFF.